This T cell receptor (beta chain) originates from a study of T cells after yellow fever vaccination. For the study at large: In the case of low-cell-number fractions, SMART-Seq v4 Ultra Low Input was used for preparation.

MiXCR was run by TCRdb on the 5' RACE reads, yielding one entry per CDR3 protein. The sample has 200,000 to 300,000 distinct CDR3 sequences, 6.7% seen once; the top ten hold more than 1%. Study results and caveats: Researchers noted that a small share of clonotypes showed up in both CD4 and CD8 compartments. Booster sampling recovered most clones from primary vaccination (about 97% CD4, roughly 86% CD8).

A few counts support this clonotype. Antigen specificity is unknown. The receptor was isolated from a man between 25 and 39 years old who received the YFV17D yellow fever vaccine. The sequences come from CD4+ T cells sorted from PBMCs, collected on the day of the yellow fever booster vaccination.

CDR3 sequence: CASRPKGERGDTQYF. The DNA of the CDR3 is TGTGCCAGCAGGCCCAAGGGGGAGAGAGGAGATACGCAGTATTTT. The chain has TRBV12-3 or TRBV12-4 and TRBJ2-3; a weak D match, TRBD1 (6 bases). CDR3 size: 15 residues. V lost 6 bases and J lost 5, with 18 bases in between.